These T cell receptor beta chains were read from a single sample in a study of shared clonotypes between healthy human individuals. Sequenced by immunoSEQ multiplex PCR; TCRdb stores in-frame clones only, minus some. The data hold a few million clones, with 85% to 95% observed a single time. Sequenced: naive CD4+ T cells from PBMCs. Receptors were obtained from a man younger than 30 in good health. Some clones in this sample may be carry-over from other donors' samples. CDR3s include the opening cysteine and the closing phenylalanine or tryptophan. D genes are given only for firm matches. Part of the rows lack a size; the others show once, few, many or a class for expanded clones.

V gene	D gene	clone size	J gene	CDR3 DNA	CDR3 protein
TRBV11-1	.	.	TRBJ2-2	TGTGCCAGCAGCCTTCGGACAGCACGAGACACCGGGGAGCTGTTTTTT	CASSLRTARDTGELFF
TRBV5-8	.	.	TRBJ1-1	TGTGCCAGCACCCTACAGGCGAACACTGAAGCTTTCTTT	CASTLQANTEAFF
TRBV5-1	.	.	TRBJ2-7	TGCGCCAGCAGCTTGGCCGCAAGCACCTACGAGCAGTACTTC	CASSLAASTYEQYF
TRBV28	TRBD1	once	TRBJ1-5	TGTGCCAGCAGTCCCCCGGGACAGCTTAATCAGCCCCAGCATTTT	CASSPPGQLNQPQHF
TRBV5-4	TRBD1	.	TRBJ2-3	TGTGCCAGCAGCTCTCCGGGACAGGGGAGGACAGATACGCAGTATTTT	CASSSPGQGRTDTQYF
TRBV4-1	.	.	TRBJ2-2	TGCGCCAGCAGCCAAGCGGGGGGCACGTCCGGGGAGCTGTTTTTT	CASSQAGGTSGELFF
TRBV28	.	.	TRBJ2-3	TGTGCCAGCAGTTTAACGGGAGCCCCAGATACGCAGTATTTT	CASSLTGAPDTQYF
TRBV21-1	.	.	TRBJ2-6	TGTGCCAGCCTCTCCTCCGGGGCCAACGTCCTGACTTTC	CASLSSGANVLTF
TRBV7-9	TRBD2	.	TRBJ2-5	TGTGCCAGCAGTTCCGGGACTAGCGGGATTTGGGAGGGGCAAGAGACCCAGTACTTC	CASSSGTSGIWEGQETQYF
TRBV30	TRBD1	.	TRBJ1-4	TGTGCCTGGAGGCAGGGGGCCCCAACTAATGAAAAACTGTTTTTT	CAWRQGAPTNEKLFF
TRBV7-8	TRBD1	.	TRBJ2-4	TGTGCCAGCAGCGCGGGACAGGGGAAACCCACCAAAAACATTCAGTACTTC	CASSAGQGKPTKNIQYF
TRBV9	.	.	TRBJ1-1	TGTGCCAGCAGCGTCGATTCATCGAACACTGAAGCTTTCTTT	CASSVDSSNTEAFF
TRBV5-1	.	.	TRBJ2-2	TGCGCCAGCAGTCCCGTTCTAGCTACGGCGAACACCGGGGAGCTGTTTTTT	CASSPVLATANTGELFF
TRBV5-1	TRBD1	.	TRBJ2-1	TGCGCCAGCAGCTGGAACCTAGGGGGCCTCCACAATGAGCAGTTCTTC	CASSWNLGGLHNEQFF
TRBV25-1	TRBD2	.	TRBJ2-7	TGTGCCAGCAGGAGCGGGGCGGTCTCCTACGAGCAGTACTTC	CASRSGAVSYEQYF
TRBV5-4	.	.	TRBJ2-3	TGTGCCAGCAGGGAGCAGGGGACAAGTCATACGCAGTATTTT	CASREQGTSHTQYF
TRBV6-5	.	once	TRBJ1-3	TGTGCCAGCATTCCTGGGTTCTCTGGAAACACCATATATTTT	CASIPGFSGNTIYF
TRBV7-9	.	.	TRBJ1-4	TGTGCCAGCAGCTTAGGGGAAAGCGGTAAACTGTTTTTT	CASSLGESGKLFF
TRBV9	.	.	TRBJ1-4	TGTGCCAGCAGCGTAGCTCCGACAACTAATGAAAAACTGTTTTTT	CASSVAPTTNEKLFF
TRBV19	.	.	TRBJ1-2	TGTGCCAGTAGTCTCCGGGCCCCCCGGGGCTACACCTTC	CASSLRAPRGYTF
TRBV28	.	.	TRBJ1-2	TGTGCCAGCAGTTTATCAGACAGGCCTCACTATGGCTACACCTTC	CASSLSDRPHYGYTF
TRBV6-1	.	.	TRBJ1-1	TGTGCCAGCAGTGAATGGGAGAAGAACACTGAAGCTTTCTTT	CASSEWEKNTEAFF
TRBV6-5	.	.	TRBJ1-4	TGTGCCAGCGCCTGGGGGGGTAATGAAAAACTGTTTTTT	CASAWGGNEKLFF
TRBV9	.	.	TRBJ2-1	TGTGCCAGCAGCGCTCTCCCAAATGGGCTAACGTACAATGAGCAGTTCTTC	CASSALPNGLTYNEQFF
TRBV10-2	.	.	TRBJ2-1	TGCGCCAGCAGTGACCGCTCGACAGGTAGGAAGTTCTTC	CASSDRSTGRKFF
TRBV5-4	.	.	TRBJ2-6	TGTGCCAGCAGCCGCCTAGCGGACAGCTCTGGGGCCAACGTCCTGACTTTC	CASSRLADSSGANVLTF
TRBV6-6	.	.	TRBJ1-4	TGTGCCAGCAGTTACGCGGGCGAAAAACTGTTTTTT	CASSYAGEKLFF
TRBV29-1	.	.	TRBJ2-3	TGCAGCGCCTTGTCTCCCCTCCGGGATACGCAGTATTTT	CSALSPLRDTQYF